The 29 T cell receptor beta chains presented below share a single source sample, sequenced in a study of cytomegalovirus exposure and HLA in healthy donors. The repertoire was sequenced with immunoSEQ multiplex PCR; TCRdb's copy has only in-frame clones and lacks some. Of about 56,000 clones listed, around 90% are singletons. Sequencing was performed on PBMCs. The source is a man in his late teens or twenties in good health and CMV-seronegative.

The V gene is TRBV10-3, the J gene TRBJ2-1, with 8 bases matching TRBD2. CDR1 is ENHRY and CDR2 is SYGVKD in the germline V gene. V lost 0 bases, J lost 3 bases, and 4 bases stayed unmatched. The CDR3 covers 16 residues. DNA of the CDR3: TGTGCCATCAGTGAGTCAACGGGAGGGGTCTACAATGAGCAGTTCTTC. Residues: CAISESTGGVYNEQFF.

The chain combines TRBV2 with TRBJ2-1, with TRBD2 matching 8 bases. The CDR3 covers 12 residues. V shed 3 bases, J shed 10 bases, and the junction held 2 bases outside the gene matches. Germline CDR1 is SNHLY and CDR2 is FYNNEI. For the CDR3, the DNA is TGTGCCAGCAGTGAGACTAGCGACGAGCAGTTCTTC. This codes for CASSETSDEQFF.

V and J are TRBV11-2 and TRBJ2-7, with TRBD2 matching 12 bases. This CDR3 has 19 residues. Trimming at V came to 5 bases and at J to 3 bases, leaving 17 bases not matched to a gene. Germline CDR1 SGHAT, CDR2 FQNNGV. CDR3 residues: CASSPGGLAGIQINYEQYF. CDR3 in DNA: TGTGCCAGCAGCCCGGGGGGACTAGCGGGTATCCAGATCAACTACGAGCAGTACTTC.

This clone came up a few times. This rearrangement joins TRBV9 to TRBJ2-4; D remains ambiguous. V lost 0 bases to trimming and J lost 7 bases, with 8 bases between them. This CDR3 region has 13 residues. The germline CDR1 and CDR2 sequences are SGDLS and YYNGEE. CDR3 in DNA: TGTGCCAGCAGCGTAGCTAATGGTAACATTCAGTACTTC. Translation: CASSVANGNIQYF.

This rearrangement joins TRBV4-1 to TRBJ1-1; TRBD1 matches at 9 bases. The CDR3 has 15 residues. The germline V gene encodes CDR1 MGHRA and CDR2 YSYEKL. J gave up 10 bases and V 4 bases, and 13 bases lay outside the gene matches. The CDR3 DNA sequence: TGCGCCAGCAGCCCGCAACAGGGGGCTCGAGCGGGAGCTTTCTTT. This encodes CASSPQQGARAGAFF.

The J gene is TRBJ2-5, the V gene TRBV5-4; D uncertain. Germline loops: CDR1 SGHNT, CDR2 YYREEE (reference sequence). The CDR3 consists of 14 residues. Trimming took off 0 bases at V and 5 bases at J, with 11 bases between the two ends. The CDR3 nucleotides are TGTGCCAGCAGCTTGGAAACGAGGTGGGAGACCCAGTACTTC. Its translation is CASSLETRWETQYF.

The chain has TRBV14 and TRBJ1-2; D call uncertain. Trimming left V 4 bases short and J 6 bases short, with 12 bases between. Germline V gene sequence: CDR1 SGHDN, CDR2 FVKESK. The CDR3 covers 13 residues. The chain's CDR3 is CASSLRITDGYTF. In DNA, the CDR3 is TGTGCCAGCAGCCTAAGAATAACTGATGGCTACACCTTC.

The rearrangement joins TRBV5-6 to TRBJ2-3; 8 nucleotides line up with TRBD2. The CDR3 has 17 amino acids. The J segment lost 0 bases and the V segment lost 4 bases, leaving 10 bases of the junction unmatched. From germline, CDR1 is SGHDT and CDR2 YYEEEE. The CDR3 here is CASSLDSGIFSTDTQYF. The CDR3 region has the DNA TGTGCCAGCAGCCTGGATAGCGGGATTTTCAGCACAGATACGCAGTATTTT.

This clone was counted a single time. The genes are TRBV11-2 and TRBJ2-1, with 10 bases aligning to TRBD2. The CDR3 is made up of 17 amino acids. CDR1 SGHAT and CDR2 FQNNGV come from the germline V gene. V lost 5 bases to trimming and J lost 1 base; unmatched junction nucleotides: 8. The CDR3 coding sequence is TGTGCCAGCAGCGTAAGACTAGCGGGTAATTCCTACAATGAGCAGTTCTTC. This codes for CASSVRLAGNSYNEQFF.

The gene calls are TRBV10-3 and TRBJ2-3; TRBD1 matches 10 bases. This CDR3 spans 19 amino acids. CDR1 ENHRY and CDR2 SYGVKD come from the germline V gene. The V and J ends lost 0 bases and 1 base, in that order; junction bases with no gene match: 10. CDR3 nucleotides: TGTGCCATCAGTGAGTCGTTAGACAGGGGGCTTCAAGGCACAGATACGCAGTATTTT. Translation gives CAISESLDRGLQGTDTQYF.

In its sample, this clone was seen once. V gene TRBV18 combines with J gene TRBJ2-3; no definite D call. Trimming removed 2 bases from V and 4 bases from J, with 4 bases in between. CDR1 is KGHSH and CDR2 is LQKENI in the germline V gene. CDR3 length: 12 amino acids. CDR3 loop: CASSPSADTQYF. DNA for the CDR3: TGTGCCAGCTCACCATCCGCAGATACGCAGTATTTT. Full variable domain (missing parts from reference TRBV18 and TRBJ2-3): NAGVMQNPRHLVRRRGQEARLRCSPMKGHSHVYWYRQLPEEGLKFMVYLQKENIIDESGMPKERFSAEFPKEGPSILRIQQVVRGDSAAYFCASSPSADTQYFGPGTRLTVL.

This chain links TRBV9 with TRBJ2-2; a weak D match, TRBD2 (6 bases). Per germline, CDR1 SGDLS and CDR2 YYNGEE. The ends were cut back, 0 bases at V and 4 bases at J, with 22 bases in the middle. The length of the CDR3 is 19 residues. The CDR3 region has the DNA TGTGCCAGCAGCGTAGGGCTTAGGGGAGGAACCTCGACCACCGGGGAGCTGTTTTTT. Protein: CASSVGLRGGTSTTGELFF.

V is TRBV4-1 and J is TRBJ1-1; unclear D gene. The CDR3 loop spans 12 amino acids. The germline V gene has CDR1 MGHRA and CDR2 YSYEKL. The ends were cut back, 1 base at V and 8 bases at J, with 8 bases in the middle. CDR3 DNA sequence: TGCGCCAGCAGCCAAGTCGGGGTGGAAGCTTTCTTT. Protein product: CASSQVGVEAFF.

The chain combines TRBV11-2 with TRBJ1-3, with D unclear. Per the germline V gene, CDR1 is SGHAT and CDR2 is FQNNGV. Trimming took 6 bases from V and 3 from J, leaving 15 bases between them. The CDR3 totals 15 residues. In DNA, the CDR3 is TGTGCCAGCAGGACAAATCGTGGTTATGGAAACACCATATATTTT. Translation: CASRTNRGYGNTIYF.

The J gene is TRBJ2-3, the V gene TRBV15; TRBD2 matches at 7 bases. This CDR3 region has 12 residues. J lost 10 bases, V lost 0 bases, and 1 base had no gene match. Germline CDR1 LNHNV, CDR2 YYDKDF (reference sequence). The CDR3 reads CATSRETSSQYF. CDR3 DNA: TGTGCCACCAGCAGAGAGACTAGCTCGCAGTATTTT.

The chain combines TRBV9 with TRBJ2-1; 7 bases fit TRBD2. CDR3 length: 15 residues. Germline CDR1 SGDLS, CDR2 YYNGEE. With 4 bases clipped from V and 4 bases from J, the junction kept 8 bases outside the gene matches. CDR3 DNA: TGTGCCAGCAGCAAGGGGTCTAGCGGTTACAATGAGCAGTTCTTC. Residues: CASSKGSSGYNEQFF.

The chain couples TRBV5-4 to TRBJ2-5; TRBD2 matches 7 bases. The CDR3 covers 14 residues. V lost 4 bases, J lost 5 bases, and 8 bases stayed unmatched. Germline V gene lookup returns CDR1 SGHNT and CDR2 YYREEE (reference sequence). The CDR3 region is CASSRRGSTETQYF. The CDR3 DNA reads TGTGCCAGCAGCCGACGCGGGAGTACGGAGACCCAGTACTTC.

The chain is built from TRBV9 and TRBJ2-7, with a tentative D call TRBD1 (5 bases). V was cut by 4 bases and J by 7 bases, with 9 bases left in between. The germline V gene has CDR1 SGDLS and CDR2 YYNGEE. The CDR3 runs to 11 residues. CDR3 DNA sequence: TGTGCCAGCAGCTCAGGACAAGAGCAGTACTTC. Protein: CASSSGQEQYF.

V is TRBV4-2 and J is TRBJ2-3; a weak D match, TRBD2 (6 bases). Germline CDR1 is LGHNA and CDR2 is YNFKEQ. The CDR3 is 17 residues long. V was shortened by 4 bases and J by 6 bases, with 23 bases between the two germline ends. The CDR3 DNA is TGTGCCAGCAGCCCTTTCTTTGCCGGGACTGGCGGGGATACGCAGTATTTT. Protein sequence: CASSPFFAGTGGDTQYF.

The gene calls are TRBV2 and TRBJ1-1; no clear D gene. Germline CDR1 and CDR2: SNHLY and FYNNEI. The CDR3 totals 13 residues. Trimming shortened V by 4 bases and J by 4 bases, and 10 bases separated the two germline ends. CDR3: CASSVGVGTEAFF. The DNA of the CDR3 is TGTGCCAGCAGTGTCGGGGTGGGCACTGAAGCTTTCTTT.

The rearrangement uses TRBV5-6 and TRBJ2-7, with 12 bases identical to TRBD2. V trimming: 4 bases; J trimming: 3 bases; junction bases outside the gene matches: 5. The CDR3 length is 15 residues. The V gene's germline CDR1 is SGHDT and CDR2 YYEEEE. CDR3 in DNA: TGTGCCAGCAGCCCTGGACTAGCGGGATACTACGAGCAGTACTTC. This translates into CASSPGLAGYYEQYF.

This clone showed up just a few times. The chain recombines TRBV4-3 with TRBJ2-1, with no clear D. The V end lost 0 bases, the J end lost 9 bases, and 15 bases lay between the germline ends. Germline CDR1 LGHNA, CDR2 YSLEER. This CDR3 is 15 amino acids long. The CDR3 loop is CASSQDTLGSSEQFF. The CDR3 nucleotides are TGCGCCAGCAGCCAAGATACCCTAGGCTCGAGTGAGCAGTTCTTC.

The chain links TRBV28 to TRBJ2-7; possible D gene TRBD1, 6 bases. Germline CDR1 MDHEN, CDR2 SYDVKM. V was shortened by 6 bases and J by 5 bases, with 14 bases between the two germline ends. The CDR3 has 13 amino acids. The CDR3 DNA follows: TGTGCCAGCAGATTTCAGGGGTACGACGAGCAGTACTTC. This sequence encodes CASRFQGYDEQYF. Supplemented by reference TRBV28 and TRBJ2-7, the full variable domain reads DVKVTQSSRYLVKRTGEKVFLECVQDMDHENMFWYRQDPGLGLRLIYFSYDVKMKEKGDIPEGYSVSREKKERFSLILESASTNQTSMYLCASRFQGYDEQYFGPGTRLTVT.

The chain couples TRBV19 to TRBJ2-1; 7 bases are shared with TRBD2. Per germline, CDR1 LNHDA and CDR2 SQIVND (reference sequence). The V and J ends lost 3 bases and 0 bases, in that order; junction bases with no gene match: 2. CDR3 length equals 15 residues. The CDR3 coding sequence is TGTGCCAGTAGTATCACTAGCGCCTCCTACAATGAGCAGTTCTTC. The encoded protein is CASSITSASYNEQFF.

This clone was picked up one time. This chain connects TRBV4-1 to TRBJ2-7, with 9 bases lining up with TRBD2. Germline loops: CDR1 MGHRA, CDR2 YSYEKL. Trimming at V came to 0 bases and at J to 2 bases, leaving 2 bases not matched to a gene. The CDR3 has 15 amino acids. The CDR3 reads CASSQEGGRAYEQYF. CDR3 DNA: TGCGCCAGCAGCCAAGAGGGCGGGAGGGCCTACGAGCAGTACTTC.

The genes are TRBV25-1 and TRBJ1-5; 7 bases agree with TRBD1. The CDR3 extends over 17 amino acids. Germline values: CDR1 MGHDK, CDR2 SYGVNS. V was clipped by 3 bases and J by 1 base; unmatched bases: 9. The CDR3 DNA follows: TGTGCCAGCAGTGACACAACCGGACAGGAGAGCAATCAGCCCCAGCATTTT. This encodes CASSDTTGQESNQPQHF.

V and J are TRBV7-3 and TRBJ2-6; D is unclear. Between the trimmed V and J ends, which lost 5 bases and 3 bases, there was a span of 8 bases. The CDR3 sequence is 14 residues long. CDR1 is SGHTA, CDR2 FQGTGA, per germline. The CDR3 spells CASSTGGGANVLTF. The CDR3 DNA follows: TGTGCCAGCAGCACGGGTGGTGGGGCCAACGTCCTGACTTTC.

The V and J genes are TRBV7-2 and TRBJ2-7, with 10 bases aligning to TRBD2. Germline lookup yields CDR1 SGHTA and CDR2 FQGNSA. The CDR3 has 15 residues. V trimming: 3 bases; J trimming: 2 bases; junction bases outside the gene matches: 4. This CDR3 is CASSFTSGTPYEQYF. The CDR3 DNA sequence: TGTGCCAGCAGCTTTACTAGCGGGACCCCCTACGAGCAGTACTTC.

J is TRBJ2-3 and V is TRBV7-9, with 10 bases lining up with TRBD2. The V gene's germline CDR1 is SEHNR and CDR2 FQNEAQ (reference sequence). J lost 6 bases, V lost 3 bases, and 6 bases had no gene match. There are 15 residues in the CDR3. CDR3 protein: CASSFQREGMDTQYF. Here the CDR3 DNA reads TGTGCCAGCAGCTTTCAGCGGGAGGGGATGGATACGCAGTATTTT.